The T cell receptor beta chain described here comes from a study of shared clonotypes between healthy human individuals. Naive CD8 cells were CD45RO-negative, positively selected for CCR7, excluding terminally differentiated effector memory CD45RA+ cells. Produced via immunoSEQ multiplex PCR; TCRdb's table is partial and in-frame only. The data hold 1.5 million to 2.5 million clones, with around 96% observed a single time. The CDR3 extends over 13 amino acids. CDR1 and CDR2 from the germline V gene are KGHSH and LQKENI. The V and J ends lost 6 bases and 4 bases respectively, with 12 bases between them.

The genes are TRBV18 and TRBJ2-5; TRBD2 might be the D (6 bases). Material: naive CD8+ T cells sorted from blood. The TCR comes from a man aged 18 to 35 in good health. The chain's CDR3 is CASSSGVPETQYF. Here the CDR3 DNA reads TGTGCCAGCTCCTCGGGGGTCCCAGAGACCCAGTACTTC. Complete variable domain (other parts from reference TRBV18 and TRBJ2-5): NAGVMQNPRHLVRRRGQEARLRCSPMKGHSHVYWYRQLPEEGLKFMVYLQKENIIDESGMPKERFSAEFPKEGPSILRIQQVVRGDSAAYFCASSSGVPETQYFGPGTRLLVL.